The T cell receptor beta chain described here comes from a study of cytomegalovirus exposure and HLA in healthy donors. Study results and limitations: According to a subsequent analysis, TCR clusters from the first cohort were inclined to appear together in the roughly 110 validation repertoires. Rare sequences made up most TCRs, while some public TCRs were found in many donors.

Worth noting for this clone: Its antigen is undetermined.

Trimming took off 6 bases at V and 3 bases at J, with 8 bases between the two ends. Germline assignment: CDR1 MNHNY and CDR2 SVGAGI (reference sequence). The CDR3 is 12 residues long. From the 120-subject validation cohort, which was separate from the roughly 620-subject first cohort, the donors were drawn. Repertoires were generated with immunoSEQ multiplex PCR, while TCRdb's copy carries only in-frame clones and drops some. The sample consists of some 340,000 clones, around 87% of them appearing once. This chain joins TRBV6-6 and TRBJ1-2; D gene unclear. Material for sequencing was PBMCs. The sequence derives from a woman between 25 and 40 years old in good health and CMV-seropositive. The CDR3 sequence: CASSGRDYGYTF. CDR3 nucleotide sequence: TGTGCCAGCAGCGGACGGGACTATGGCTACACCTTC.